This T cell receptor beta chain derives from a study of blood T cells in healthy people across ages. Study-wide results and caveats: When set beside aged donors, long-lived donors presented more naive CD4+ cells and higher diversity.

This clonotype was found a few times. Its antigen is not identified. With 4 bases removed from V and 2 bases from J, the gap between germline ends came to 15 bases. The CDR3 has 15 amino acids. Germline CDR1 and CDR2: ENHRY and SYGVKD. PCR was performed a second time for roughly 7 to 11 cycles using a sample-barcoded 5' primer and a J-beta primer mix. TCRdb recomputed calls from the 5' RACE reads with MiXCR, one row per CDR3 protein. The table shows approximately 730,000 distinct CDR3 sequences, with roughly 50% occurring only once. The V gene is TRBV10-3, the J gene TRBJ2-7; TRBD1 or TRBD2 may be the D gene (8 bases each). The receptor comes from a man of 80 years or more in good health. Sequenced material: blood. The CDR3 loop reads CAISAGGDRTYEQYF. Written as DNA, the CDR3 is TGTGCCATCAGTGCCGGGGGGGACAGGACCTACGAGCAGTACTTC.